This entry lists 13 T cell receptor beta chains sequenced from one sample in a study of OX40 agonist ivuxolimab in advanced cancers. This table comes from immunoSEQ multiplex PCR, and its TCRdb copy is limited to in-frame clones, with some not included. There are roughly 140,000 clones in the sample; 90% to 95% occur only once, and about 0.3% lies in the top ten. Sequenced here: CD4+ or CD8+ T cells sorted from blood, sampled in a trial of the OX40 agonist ivuxolimab. The receptor set was obtained from an adult with an advanced solid tumor such as melanoma, head and neck, liver or kidney cancer.

V and J are TRBV28 and TRBJ1-2; D remains ambiguous. CDR1 and CDR2 from the germline V gene are MDHEN and SYDVKM. The V end was cut by 8 bases, the J end by 2 bases, with 15 bases between. The CDR3 consists of 14 residues. This chain's CDR3 is CASRSAGQNYGYTF. The DNA of the CDR3 is TGTGCCAGCCGTTCGGCAGGTCAAAACTATGGCTACACCTTC.

The chain links TRBV7-6 to TRBJ1-1; D gene unclear. CDR1 and CDR2 (germline): SGHVS, FNYEAQ. The CDR3 runs 13 residues. V lost 5 bases and J 10 bases, leaving 17 bases between the germline ends. The CDR3 loop is CASSPVGGDGAFF. CDR3 bases: TGTGCCAGCAGCCCAGTGGGTGGTGATGGAGCTTTCTTT.

The gene calls are TRBV10-3 and TRBJ2-3; 8 bases line up with TRBD2. The CDR3 is made up of 20 amino acids. Germline-derived CDR1 and CDR2 are ENHRY and SYGVKD. V lost 0 bases and J lost 0; bases outside the gene matches: 14. The CDR3 DNA reads as TGTGCCATCAGTGAGTCTCCCCATCCCCTTAGCGGGACTAGCACAGATACGCAGTATTTT. As protein: CAISESPHPLSGTSTDTQYF.

This clone was observed once. This chain uses TRBV7-2 with TRBJ2-7, with D tentatively TRBD1 or TRBD2 (5 bases each). This CDR3 contains 16 residues. Germline loops: CDR1 SGHTA, CDR2 FQGNSA. The ends were cut back, 1 base at V and 4 bases at J, with 17 bases in the middle. CDR3: CASSLGGQGFIYEQYF. In nucleotides, the CDR3 is TGTGCCAGCAGCTTAGGCGGGCAGGGTTTTATTTACGAGCAGTACTTC.

V and J are TRBV7-8 and TRBJ2-5; 11 bases are shared with TRBD2. The junction had 17 bases not matched to a gene; V was cut back by 3 bases and J by 5 bases. Per the germline V gene, CDR1 is SGHVS and CDR2 is FQNEAQ. CDR3 size: 19 residues. The DNA for the CDR3 is TGTGCCAGCAGCTTCCGAAAAAAATTACTAGCGGGGGCTGGGGAGACCCAGTACTTC. Translating gives CASSFRKKLLAGAGETQYF.

The chain is built from TRBV28 and TRBJ1-2; maybe TRBD1 (5 bases). Between the trimmed V and J ends, which lost 6 bases and 0 bases, there was a span of 11 bases. Germline lookup yields CDR1 MDHEN and CDR2 SYDVKM. CDR3 length equals 14 residues. The CDR3 DNA reads TGTGCCAGCAGCCAGACAGCGCCTAACTATGGCTACACCTTC. Translation gives CASSQTAPNYGYTF.

V gene TRBV6-4 combines with J gene TRBJ2-7; TRBD2 matches 9 bases. Trimming took 1 base from V and 4 from J; bases not matched to a gene: 11. The CDR3 is 17 amino acids. The germline CDR1 and CDR2 sequences are MRHNA and SNTAGT. This CDR3 is CASSDFGSGSSVYEQYF. The CDR3 nucleotides read TGTGCCAGCAGTGACTTCGGTAGCGGGAGCTCGGTGTACGAGCAGTACTTC.

The rearrangement links TRBV9 to TRBJ1-1, with a tentative D call TRBD1 (5 bases). The V end was cut by 0 bases, the J end by 1 base, with 16 bases between. Germline lookup yields CDR1 SGDLS and CDR2 YYNGEE. CDR3 length: 17 amino acids. DNA of the CDR3: TGTGCCAGCAGCGTAGGGGTTGTCGGGGCAGCGAACACTGAAGCTTTCTTT. It is translated as CASSVGVVGAANTEAFF.

The chain uses TRBV5-1 and TRBJ1-1, with TRBD1 as a possible D gene (6 bases). The V end was cut by 4 bases, the J end by 7 bases, with 20 bases between. Germline V lookup: CDR1 SGHRS, CDR2 YFSETQ. The CDR3 spans 15 residues. CDR3 in amino acids: CASSPMPNRDIEAFF. In nucleotides, the CDR3 is TGCGCCAGCAGCCCAATGCCCAACCGGGACATTGAAGCTTTCTTT.

The chain recombines TRBV27 with TRBJ2-2; 8 nucleotides align to TRBD2. Trimming removed 1 base from V and 1 base from J; junction bases left unmatched: 2. The germline gives CDR1 MNHEY, CDR2 SMNVEV (reference sequence). There are 16 residues in the CDR3. CDR3 coding DNA: TGTGCCAGCAGTTTATACGCGGGGGGGAACACCGGGGAGCTGTTTTTT. Protein product: CASSLYAGGNTGELFF.

The V gene is TRBV5-1, the J gene TRBJ2-7; D ambiguous. Trimming cost V 5 bases and J 0 bases, with 9 bases left between them. The CDR3 length is 13 residues. The germline gives CDR1 SGHRS, CDR2 YFSETQ. DNA for the CDR3: TGCGCCAGCAGTGAACAGCACTCCTACGAGCAGTACTTC. Protein sequence: CASSEQHSYEQYF.

This clone has a single count. This rearrangement joins TRBV11-2 to TRBJ2-3, with 13 bases identical to TRBD2. The junction had 10 bases not matched to a gene; V was cut back by 5 bases and J by 5 bases. This CDR3 region has 17 residues. In germline, CDR1 is SGHAT, CDR2 FQNNGV. The CDR3 bases are TGTGCCAGCAGCCCCCGAGGGACTAGCGGGGTGGTAGATACGCAGTATTTT. Protein: CASSPRGTSGVVDTQYF.

The chain employs TRBV5-4 and TRBJ2-5; D gene unclear. The CDR3 is 13 amino acids. In germline, CDR1 is SGHNT, CDR2 YYREEE (reference sequence). Trimming cost V 2 bases and J 5 bases, with 10 bases left between them. DNA of the CDR3: TGTGCCAGCAGCTTTTGGGGTGGGGAGACCCAGTACTTC. Residues: CASSFWGGETQYF.